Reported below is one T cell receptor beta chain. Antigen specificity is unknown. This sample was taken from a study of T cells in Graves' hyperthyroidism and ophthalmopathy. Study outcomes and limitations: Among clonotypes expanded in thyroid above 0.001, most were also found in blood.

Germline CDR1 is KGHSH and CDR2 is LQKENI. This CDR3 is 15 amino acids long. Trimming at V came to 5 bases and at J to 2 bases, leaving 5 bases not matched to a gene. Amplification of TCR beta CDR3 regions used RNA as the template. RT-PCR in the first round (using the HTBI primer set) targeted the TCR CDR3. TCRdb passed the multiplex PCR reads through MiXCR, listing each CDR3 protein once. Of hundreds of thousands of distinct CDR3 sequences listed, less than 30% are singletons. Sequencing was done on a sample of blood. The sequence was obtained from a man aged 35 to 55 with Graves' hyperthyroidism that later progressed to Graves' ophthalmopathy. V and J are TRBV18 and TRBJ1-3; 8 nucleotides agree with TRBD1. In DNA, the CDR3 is TGTGCCAGCTCAAACGGACAGGGAACTGGAAACACCATATATTTT. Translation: CASSNGQGTGNTIYF.